The clone carrying this T cell receptor beta chain was recorded a few times. Assay: immunoSEQ multiplex PCR; the TCRdb copy retains only in-frame clones and omits some. The table lists about 130,000 clones, roughly 92% of them singletons. These data originate in a study of control samples from healthy donors and cancer patients. In germline, CDR1 is SGHTA, CDR2 FQGNSA. The CDR3 has 13 residues. V lost 1 base to trimming and J lost 6 bases, with 7 bases between them. The specimen sequenced was PBMCs. This sequence originates from a man at least 80 years old with head and neck cancer. This chain joins TRBV7-2 and TRBJ1-5; no reliable D call. The DNA of the CDR3 is TGTGCCAGCAGCTTAGTCCGGGGTCAGCCCCAGCATTTT. Translating gives CASSLVRGQPQHF.